The 4 T cell receptor beta chains presented below share a single source sample, sequenced in a study of blood T cell repertoires in COVID-19. Generated by immunoSEQ multiplex PCR, the TCRdb table keeps only in-frame clones and is missing some. The sample yields 150,000 to 200,000 clones, more than 80% seen once. Sample: peripheral blood. These receptors originate from a man aged 60 to 69 with acute or convalescent COVID-19.

The V gene is TRBV18, the J gene TRBJ2-7; the match to TRBD1 covers 12 bases. This CDR3 has 16 amino acids. J lost 4 bases, V lost 0 bases, and 4 bases had no gene match. CDR1 is KGHSH, CDR2 LQKENI, per germline. CDR3 nucleotides: TGTGCCAGCTCACCACCTTCGGGACAGGGGGCTTACGAGCAGTACTTC. The encoded protein is CASSPPSGQGAYEQYF.

This clone was seen just once. The chain recombines TRBV5-1 with TRBJ1-5, with 8 bases matching TRBD1. With 0 bases clipped from V and 3 bases from J, the junction kept 5 bases outside the gene matches. The CDR3 spans 16 residues. CDR1 and CDR2 from the germline V gene are SGHRS and YFSETQ. The CDR3 reads CASSLGGGQANQPQHF. CDR3 bases: TGCGCCAGCAGCTTGGGTGGGGGACAGGCCAATCAGCCCCAGCATTTT.

The rearrangement uses TRBV5-1 and TRBJ2-3, with D possibly matching TRBD1 (6 bases). Looked up from germline, CDR1 is SGHRS and CDR2 is YFSETQ. The CDR3 is 15 amino acids. The V gene lost 1 base and the J gene lost 2 bases, with 11 bases spanning the gap. The CDR3 DNA sequence: TGCGCCAGCAGCTTGACAGGGTTCGACACAGATACGCAGTATTTT. This codes for CASSLTGFDTDTQYF.

The rearrangement joins TRBV29-1 to TRBJ1-2; D may be TRBD1 (5 bases). The V and J ends lost 1 base and 1 base respectively, with 13 bases between them. The CDR3 is 15 residues long. The germline CDR1 and CDR2 sequences are SQVTM and ANQGSEA. The CDR3 DNA is TGCAGCGTTGAAGCAGGTCGGGGGGTTAACTATGGCTACACCTTC. Translating it yields CSVEAGRGVNYGYTF.